Sequencing of this TCR beta chain was carried out in a study of T cells in Graves' hyperthyroidism and ophthalmopathy. Study-wide results and limits: From stable hyperthyroidism, ophthalmopathy was separated by a 13 V-J model. Ophthalmopathy was identified by the model a median approximately six months ahead of onset.

RNA transcripts gave rise to amplified TCR beta CDR3 regions. The study used the HTBI primer set for a first-round RT-PCR of the TCR CDR3. Using its own MiXCR run on the multiplex PCR reads, TCRdb lists one record per CDR3 protein. The sample has approximately 510,000 distinct CDR3 sequences; 46% are singletons. As to this clonotype: No antigen is known for it.

Uncontrolled infection, other autoimmune disease, pregnancy or lactation barred patients from enrollment. Clinical symptoms, serum thyroxine, TRAb, thyroid ultrasound and orbital computed tomography informed diagnoses. This CDR3 spans 15 amino acids. The ends lost 5 bases at V and 3 bases at J; junction bases unmatched: 6. Germline CDR1 reads SGHTA; CDR2 reads FQGNSA. The material sequenced was peripheral blood or thyroid tissue (not recorded which). V usage is TRBV7-2 and J usage is TRBJ1-4, with 7 nucleotides matching TRBD1. The sequence was obtained from an adult woman with Graves' disease, either hyperthyroidism or ophthalmopathy (not recorded which). CDR3 coding DNA: TGTGCCAGCAGCAACCGACAGGGACCTAATGAAAAACTGTTTTTT. This sequence encodes CASSNRQGPNEKLFF. The whole variable domain, remainder taken from reference TRBV7-2 and TRBJ1-4, is GAGVSQSPSNKVTEKGKDVELRCDPISGHTALYWYRQSLGQGLEFLIYFQGNSAPDKSGLPSDRFSAERTGGSVSTLTIQRTQQEDSAVYLCASSNRQGPNEKLFFGSGTQLSVL.